Detailed here is one T cell receptor beta chain. Germline assignment: CDR1 MGHRA and CDR2 YSYEKL. V lost 3 bases to trimming and J lost 6 bases, with 20 bases between them. CDR3 length equals 17 residues. This record comes from a study of blood T cell repertoires in COVID-19. On the study more broadly: COVID-19 samples collected from the United States, Italy and Spain covered acute and convalescent phases. T cells, B-cell-depleted T cells, or PBMCs supplied cDNA or gDNA.

Original analysis: Amplification of reference gene primers was used by the study to estimate nucleated cell counts. Sequencing was performed with immunoSEQ multiplex PCR; in TCRdb, only in-frame clones are kept and a portion is missing. Clone size and V and J calls were adopted from that table, with D and trimming inferred from the DNA. Here the sample spans roughly 75,000 clones, approximately 85% being singletons. Seattle patients were enrolled while actively infected and followed longitudinally. Sequenced: peripheral blood. This receptor was obtained from a man over 45 with COVID-19, enrolled during active disease. The chain combines TRBV4-1 with TRBJ2-2; TRBD1 is a possible D gene (6 bases). The CDR3 is CASSHLQGIVAAGELFF. CDR3 nucleotides: TGCGCCAGCAGCCACCTACAGGGAATCGTGGCGGCCGGGGAGCTGTTTTTT.